Listed here are 24 T cell receptor beta chains from one sample, sequenced in a study of beta chain features in type 1 diabetes. Sequenced material consisted of expressed TCRB transcripts (all of the isolated RNA was reverse transcribed). Assay used: immunoSEQ multiplex PCR; TCRdb lists only in-frame clones, some missing. The sample lists approximately 340,000 clones, about 14% seen once, with roughly 0.017% in the top ten. Sequenced sample: naive CD4+ T cells from blood. These receptors all stem from a woman aged 18 to 35 in good health.

Only one count was recorded for this clone. The V call is TRBV30, the J call TRBJ2-6; no clear D gene. The CDR3 spans 13 residues. Germline V gene sequence: CDR1 GTSNPN, CDR2 SVGIG (reference sequence). The CDR3 DNA reads as TGTGCTCTGAGCCCTGCAGGGGCCAACGTCCTGACTTTC. It is translated as CALSPAGANVLTF.

The rearrangement joins TRBV4-1 to TRBJ2-4; tentatively, D is TRBD2 (7 bases). The V end was cut by 0 bases, the J end by 6 bases, with 18 bases between. Germline CDR1 and CDR2: MGHRA and YSYEKL. The CDR3 spans 17 residues. The DNA of the CDR3 is TGCGCCAGCAGCCAAGATGGGGGGGCTGACGTTGGAAACATTCAGTACTTC. Encoded protein: CASSQDGGADVGNIQYF.

The J gene is TRBJ1-4, the V gene TRBV15; D gene uncertain. Germline V gives CDR1 LNHNV, CDR2 YYDKDF (reference sequence). The CDR3 sequence is 18 residues long. Trimming cost V 0 bases and J 0 bases, with 14 bases left between them. The DNA for the CDR3 is TGTGCCACCAGCAGAGATCAGAATACCTTGACAACTAATGAAAAACTGTTTTTT. It codes for CATSRDQNTLTTNEKLFF. The variable domain in full, with the rest retrieved from reference TRBV15 and TRBJ1-4, is DAMVIQNPRYQVTQFGKPVTLSCSQTLNHNVMYWYQQKSSQAPKLLFHYYDKDFNNEADTPDNFQSRRPNTSFCFLDIRSPGLGDTAMYLCATSRDQNTLTTNEKLFFGSGTQLSVL.

This chain joins TRBV2 and TRBJ2-7, with 9 bases matching TRBD2. Germline V gene sequence: CDR1 SNHLY, CDR2 FYNNEI. The V gene end was trimmed by 6 bases and the J gene end by 3 bases; junction bases not matched to a gene: 12. The CDR3 is made up of 16 amino acids. The CDR3 loop is CASSHSIAGANYEQYF. The CDR3 DNA follows: TGTGCCAGCAGCCATTCAATAGCGGGAGCTAACTACGAGCAGTACTTC.

This clone turned up a few times. This chain links TRBV4-2 with TRBJ2-1, with 10 positions matching TRBD2. After removal of 1 base from V and 4 bases from J, the junction contained 10 bases not matched to a gene. Germline V gene sequence: CDR1 LGHNA, CDR2 YNFKEQ. The CDR3 length is 18 residues. Written as DNA, the CDR3 is TGTGCCAGCAGCCAAGCCCCCTCGACTAGCGGGCTATACAATGAGCAGTTCTTC. This codes for CASSQAPSTSGLYNEQFF.

The chain combines TRBV5-6 with TRBJ2-1; TRBD1 is a possible D gene (6 bases). The germline CDR1 and CDR2 sequences are SGHDT and YYEEEE. This CDR3 contains 15 residues. V lost 5 bases and J 3 bases, leaving 15 bases between the germline ends. CDR3 sequence reads: CASRLSGQSYNEQFF. The CDR3 DNA reads TGTGCCAGCAGATTGTCGGGACAAAGCTACAATGAGCAGTTCTTC.

The table lists this clone with a few counts. This sequence joins TRBV29-1 and TRBJ1-1; no reliable D call. Germline values: CDR1 SQVTM, CDR2 ANQGSEA. This CDR3 comprises 13 residues. The V end was cut by 1 base, the J end by 0 bases, with 6 bases between. The CDR3 DNA reads TGCAGCGTTGAAGCCAGGATGAACACTGAAGCTTTCTTT. Its protein is CSVEARMNTEAFF.

V usage is TRBV28 and J usage is TRBJ2-1; D might be TRBD2 (5 bases). With 7 bases removed from V and 5 bases from J, the gap between germline ends came to 12 bases. CDR1 is MDHEN and CDR2 is SYDVKM in the germline V gene. The CDR3 spans 13 residues. In nucleotides, the CDR3 is TGTGCCAGCAACAAAGACGGGGACAATGAGCAGTTCTTC. The encoded protein is CASNKDGDNEQFF.

The J gene is TRBJ2-7, the V gene TRBV21-1; the table's D call of TRBD2 was not tested on the DNA. TRBV21-1 counts as a pseudogene. The CDR3 is 12 residues long. The CDR3 sequence: CASKGLAYEQYF. The CDR3 DNA is TGTGCCAGCAAGGGACTAGCATACGAGCAGTACTTC.

This clone was observed a few times. Additional DNA sequences in this sample encode the identical CDR3. The V call is TRBV5-1, the J call TRBJ1-4; D uncertain. V was clipped by 1 base and J by 0 bases, with 4 bases between them. This CDR3 comprises 14 residues. CDR1 is SGHRS and CDR2 is YFSETQ in the germline V gene. The CDR3 DNA follows: TGCGCCAGCAGCTTGACGGCAACTAATGAAAAACTGTTTTTT. Translating it yields CASSLTATNEKLFF.

This clone was found a few times. V usage is TRBV25-1 and J usage is TRBJ2-7; 9 nucleotides match TRBD1. Germline V gene data show CDR1 as MGHDK and CDR2 as SYGVNS. The V and J ends lost 3 bases and 3 bases, in that order; junction bases with no gene match: 6. This CDR3 has 15 residues. The CDR3 region is CASSDEGQGLYEQYF. CDR3 in DNA: TGTGCCAGCAGTGACGAGGGACAGGGACTCTACGAGCAGTACTTC.

This clone showed up just a few times. The genes are TRBV18 and TRBJ2-5, with D perhaps TRBD2 (6 bases). Germline CDR1 reads KGHSH; CDR2 reads LQKENI. V lost 2 bases and J 4 bases, leaving 11 bases between the germline ends. The CDR3 runs 14 residues. CDR3 DNA: TGTGCCAGCTCACCAACGCGGGGTGGAGAGACCCAGTACTTC. Amino acid sequence: CASSPTRGGETQYF.

This clone was counted a few times. The chain uses TRBV19 and TRBJ2-1, with TRBD2 matching over 10 bases. Germline V lookup: CDR1 LNHDA, CDR2 SQIVND (reference sequence). J gave up 7 bases and V 6 bases, and 9 bases lay outside the gene matches. The CDR3 has 15 residues. The CDR3 spells CASRTPGLALNEQFF. The CDR3 DNA is TGTGCCAGTAGGACCCCGGGACTAGCGTTAAATGAGCAGTTCTTC.

This clone was counted between two and nine times. The chain joins TRBV9 to TRBJ2-3; the D is unclear. The V and J ends lost 3 bases and 0 bases respectively, with 5 bases between them. Germline values: CDR1 SGDLS, CDR2 YYNGEE. The CDR3 length is 13 residues. The CDR3 nucleotides are TGTGCCAGCAGCGCCGTAAGCACAGATACGCAGTATTTT. This translates into CASSAVSTDTQYF.

This chain uses TRBV19 with TRBJ1-2; 8 bases agree with TRBD1. The CDR3 consists of 16 residues. Germline V gives CDR1 LNHDA, CDR2 SQIVND (reference sequence). Trimming took 5 bases from V and 0 from J; bases not matched to a gene: 8. This CDR3 reads CASSYAGGAPNYGYTF. In DNA, the CDR3 is TGTGCCAGTAGTTACGCAGGGGGCGCTCCTAACTATGGCTACACCTTC.

This clone was detected a few times. The CDR3 region has the DNA TGTGCCAGCTCACCAAGACGGGAGCCCCAGCATTTT. Translation gives CASSPRREPQHF. This chain links TRBV18 with TRBJ1-5; the D is unclear. The germline V gene has CDR1 KGHSH and CDR2 LQKENI. The CDR3 consists of 12 residues. V shed 2 bases and J shed 8 bases, with 7 bases lying between them. Variable domain in full (rest from reference TRBV18 and TRBJ1-5): NAGVMQNPRHLVRRRGQEARLRCSPMKGHSHVYWYRQLPEEGLKFMVYLQKENIIDESGMPKERFSAEFPKEGPSILRIQQVVRGDSAAYFCASSPRREPQHFGDGTRLSIL.

There are a few counts of this clone. The chain links TRBV7-8 to TRBJ2-5; D is unclear. V lost 3 bases to trimming and J lost 2 bases, with 7 bases between them. Germline V CDR1 and CDR2: SGHVS, FQNEAQ. CDR3 length: 13 amino acids. CDR3 DNA: TGTGCCAGCAGCTTTGGCCAGCAAGAGACCCAGTACTTC. Protein sequence: CASSFGQQETQYF. The full variable domain, completed using reference TRBV7-8 and TRBJ2-5, is GAGVSQSPRYKVAKRGQDVALRCDPISGHVSLFWYQQALGQGPEFLTYFQNEAQLDKSGLPSDRFFAERPEGSVSTLKIQRTQQEDSAVYLCASSFGQQETQYFGPGTRLLVL.

The chain couples TRBV30 to TRBJ1-4, with TRBD1 as a possible D gene (6 bases). In germline, CDR1 is GTSNPN, CDR2 SVGIG (reference sequence). Trimming removed 0 bases from V and 4 bases from J, with 9 bases in between. CDR3 length: 14 amino acids. In DNA, the CDR3 is TGTGCCTGGAGTGTACAGGGTATTAATGAAAAACTGTTTTTT. Amino acid sequence: CAWSVQGINEKLFF.

The rearrangement uses TRBV7-9 and TRBJ2-7, with D tentatively TRBD2 (5 bases). The CDR3 is made up of 14 amino acids. Per the germline V gene, CDR1 is SEHNR and CDR2 is FQNEAQ (reference sequence). The V gene lost 1 base and the J gene lost 2 bases, with 9 bases spanning the gap. CDR3 DNA sequence: TGTGCCAGCAGCTTAGTAGCCGGGACCTACGAGCAGTACTTC. It specifies CASSLVAGTYEQYF.

A few counts support this clone. This chain links TRBV11-2 with TRBJ2-4; the match to TRBD1 covers 7 bases. The J segment lost 7 bases and the V segment lost 3 bases, leaving 9 bases of the junction unmatched. The CDR3 is 15 residues long. Germline values: CDR1 SGHAT, CDR2 FQNNGV. The CDR3 DNA reads as TGTGCCAGCAGCTTCGGACAGGCAGTTGAGAACATTCAGTACTTC. Amino acids: CASSFGQAVENIQYF.

This clone appeared once. This chain connects TRBV11-2 to TRBJ2-1; no clear D gene. The CDR3 contains 12 residues. Germline-derived CDR1 and CDR2 are SGHAT and FQNNGV. V was clipped by 3 bases and J by 5 bases, with 5 bases between them. CDR3 amino acids: CASSFINNEQFF. CDR3 in DNA: TGTGCCAGCAGCTTCATCAACAATGAGCAGTTCTTC.

This clone appeared a few times. The rearrangement links TRBV7-9 to TRBJ2-7, with 8 bases matching TRBD2. Per germline, CDR1 SEHNR and CDR2 FQNEAQ (reference sequence). This CDR3 comprises 14 residues. The V and J ends lost 1 base and 7 bases, in that order; junction bases with no gene match: 6. The CDR3 DNA follows: TGTGCCAGCAGCTTAGGGTCCGGGAGGGGGGAGCAGTACTTC. Translating gives CASSLGSGRGEQYF.

The rearrangement uses TRBV4-2 and TRBJ1-4, with D perhaps TRBD1 (5 bases). With 6 bases removed from V and 4 bases from J, the gap between germline ends came to 9 bases. Germline V CDR1 and CDR2: LGHNA, YNFKEQ. The CDR3 runs to 13 residues. The CDR3 here is CASSTGLNEKLFF. DNA for the CDR3: TGTGCCAGCAGTACGGGACTTAATGAAAAACTGTTTTTT.

This chain links TRBV30 with TRBJ2-5; TRBD2 matches at 7 bases. Germline V gene data show CDR1 as GTSNPN and CDR2 as SVGIG (reference sequence). This CDR3 region has 12 residues. Trimming took 5 bases from V and 4 from J; bases not matched to a gene: 4. The CDR3 bases are TGTGCCTGGGGGAGGGTTACAGAGACCCAGTACTTC. It yields the protein CAWGRVTETQYF.